This T cell receptor (beta chain) came from a study of blood T cell repertoires in COVID-19. TCRdb keeps only in-frame clones here, not all; method: immunoSEQ multiplex PCR. The table has a few hundred thousand clones, about 90% seen once. Trimming at V came to 6 bases and at J to 9 bases, leaving 5 bases not matched to a gene. This CDR3 has 13 amino acids. The germline V gene encodes CDR1 SNHLY and CDR2 FYNNEI. The clonotype comes from a woman in her thirties with COVID-19, enrolled during active disease. The sequencing sample was made of peripheral blood. The J gene is TRBJ1-6, the V gene TRBV2; TRBD1 matches 7 bases. CDR3 loop: CASSGDRVSPLHF. CDR3 sequence (DNA): TGTGCCAGCAGCGGTGACAGGGTTTCACCCCTCCACTTT.